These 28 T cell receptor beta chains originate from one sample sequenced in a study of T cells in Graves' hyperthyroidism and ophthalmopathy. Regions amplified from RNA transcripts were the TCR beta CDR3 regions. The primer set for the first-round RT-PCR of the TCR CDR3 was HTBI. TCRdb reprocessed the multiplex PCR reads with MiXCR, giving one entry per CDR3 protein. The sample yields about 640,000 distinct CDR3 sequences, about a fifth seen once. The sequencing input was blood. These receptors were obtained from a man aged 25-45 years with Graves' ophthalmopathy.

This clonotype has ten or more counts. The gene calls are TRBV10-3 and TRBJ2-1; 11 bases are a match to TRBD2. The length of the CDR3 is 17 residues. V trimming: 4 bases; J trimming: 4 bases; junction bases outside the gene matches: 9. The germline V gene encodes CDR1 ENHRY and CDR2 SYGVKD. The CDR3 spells CAISGSGRGNRYNEQFF. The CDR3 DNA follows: TGTGCCATCAGTGGTAGCGGGAGGGGTAATCGGTACAATGAGCAGTTCTTC.

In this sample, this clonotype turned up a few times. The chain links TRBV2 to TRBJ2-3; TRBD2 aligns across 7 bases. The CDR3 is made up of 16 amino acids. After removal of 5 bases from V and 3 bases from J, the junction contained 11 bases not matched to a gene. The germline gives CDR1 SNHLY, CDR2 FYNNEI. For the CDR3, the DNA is TGTGCCAGCAGTATTCGCGCGGGAGTGGGGACAGATACGCAGTATTTT. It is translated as CASSIRAGVGTDTQYF. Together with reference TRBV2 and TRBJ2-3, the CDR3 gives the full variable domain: EPEVTQTPSHQVTQMGQEVILRCVPISNHLYFYWYRQILGQKVEFLVSFYNNEISEKSEIFDDQFSVERPDGSNFTLKIRSTKLEDSAMYFCASSIRAGVGTDTQYFGPGTRLTVL.

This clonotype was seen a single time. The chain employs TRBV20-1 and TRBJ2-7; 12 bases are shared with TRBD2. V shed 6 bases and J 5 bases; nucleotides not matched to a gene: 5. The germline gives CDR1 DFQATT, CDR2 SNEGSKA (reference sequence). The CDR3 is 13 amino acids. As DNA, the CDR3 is TGCAGTGCCCTTGGACTAGCGGGACACGAGCAGTACTTC. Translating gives CSALGLAGHEQYF.

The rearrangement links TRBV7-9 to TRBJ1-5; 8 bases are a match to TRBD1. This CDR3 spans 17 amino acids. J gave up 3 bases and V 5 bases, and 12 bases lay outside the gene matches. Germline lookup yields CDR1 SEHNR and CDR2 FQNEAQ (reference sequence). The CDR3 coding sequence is TGTGCCAGCAGCCCGTTCCCCCCAGGGGGCCTCAATCAGCCCCAGCATTTT. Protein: CASSPFPPGGLNQPQHF.

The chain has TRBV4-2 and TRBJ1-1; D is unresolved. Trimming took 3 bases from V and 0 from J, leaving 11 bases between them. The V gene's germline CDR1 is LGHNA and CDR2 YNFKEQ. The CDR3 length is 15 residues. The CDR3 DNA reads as TGTGCCAGCAGCCAGGTGGCGGGGTTGAACACTGAAGCTTTCTTT. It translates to CASSQVAGLNTEAFF.

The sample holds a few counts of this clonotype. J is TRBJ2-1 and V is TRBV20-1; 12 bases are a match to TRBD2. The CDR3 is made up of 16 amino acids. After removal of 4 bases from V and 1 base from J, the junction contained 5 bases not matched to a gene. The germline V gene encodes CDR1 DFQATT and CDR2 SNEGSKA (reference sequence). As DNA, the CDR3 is TGCAGTGCTAAATGGACTAGCGGGGCATCCTACAATGAGCAGTTCTTC. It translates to CSAKWTSGASYNEQFF.

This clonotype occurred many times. The CDR3 here is CASSVLGGESPLHF. The CDR3 bases are TGCGCCAGCAGCGTTTTGGGGGGCGAATCACCCCTCCACTTT. The chain employs TRBV5-1 and TRBJ1-6; D might be TRBD1 (6 bases). Germline CDR1 and CDR2: SGHRS and YFSETQ. V lost 4 bases to trimming and J lost 10 bases, with 15 bases between them. The CDR3 consists of 14 residues.

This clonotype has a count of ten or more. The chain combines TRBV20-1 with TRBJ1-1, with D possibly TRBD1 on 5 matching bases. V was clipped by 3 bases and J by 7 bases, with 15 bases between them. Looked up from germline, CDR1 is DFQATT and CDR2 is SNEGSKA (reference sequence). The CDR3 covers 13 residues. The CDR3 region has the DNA TGCAGTGCTAGGATGGAGGGGCACGGTGAAGCTTTCTTT. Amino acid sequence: CSARMEGHGEAFF.

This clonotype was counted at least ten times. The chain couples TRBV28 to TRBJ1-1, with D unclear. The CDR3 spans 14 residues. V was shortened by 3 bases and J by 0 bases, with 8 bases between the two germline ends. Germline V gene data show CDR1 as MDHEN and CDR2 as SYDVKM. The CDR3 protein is CASSFVNMNTEAFF. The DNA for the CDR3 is TGTGCCAGCAGTTTCGTAAACATGAACACTGAAGCTTTCTTT.

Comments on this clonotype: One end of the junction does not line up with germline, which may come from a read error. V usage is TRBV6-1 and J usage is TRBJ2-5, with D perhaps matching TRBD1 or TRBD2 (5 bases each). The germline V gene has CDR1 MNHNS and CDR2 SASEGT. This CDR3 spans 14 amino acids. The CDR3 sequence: CASRDLGDPRAQHF. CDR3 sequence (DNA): TGTGCCAGCAGGGACCTTGGGGACCCCCGGGCCCAGCACTTC.

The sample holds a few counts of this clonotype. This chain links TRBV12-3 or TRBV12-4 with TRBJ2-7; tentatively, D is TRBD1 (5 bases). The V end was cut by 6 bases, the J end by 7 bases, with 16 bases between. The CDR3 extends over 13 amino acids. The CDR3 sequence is CASRPGGAREQYF. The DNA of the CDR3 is TGTGCCAGCAGGCCGGGTGGGGCGCGGGAGCAGTACTTC.

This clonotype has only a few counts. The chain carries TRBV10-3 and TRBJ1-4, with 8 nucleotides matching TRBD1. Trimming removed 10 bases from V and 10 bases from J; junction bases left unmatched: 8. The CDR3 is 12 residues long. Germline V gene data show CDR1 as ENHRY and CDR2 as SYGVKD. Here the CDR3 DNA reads TGTGCCACCGCCACTGACAGGGGAAAACTGTTTTTT. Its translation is CATATDRGKLFF.

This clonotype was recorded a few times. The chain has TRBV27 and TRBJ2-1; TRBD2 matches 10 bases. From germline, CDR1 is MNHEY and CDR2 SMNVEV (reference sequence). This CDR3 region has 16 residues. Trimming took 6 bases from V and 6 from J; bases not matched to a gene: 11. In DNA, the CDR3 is TGTGCCAGCAGCGATTTGACTAGCGGGCCTCTCAATGAGCAGTTCTTC. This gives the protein CASSDLTSGPLNEQFF.

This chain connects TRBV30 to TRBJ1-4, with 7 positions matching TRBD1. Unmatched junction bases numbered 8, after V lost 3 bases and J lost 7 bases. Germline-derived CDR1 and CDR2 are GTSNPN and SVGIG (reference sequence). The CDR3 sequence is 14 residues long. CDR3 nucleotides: TGTGCCTGGAGCAGGGGGTCGCTCAGTGAAAAACTGTTTTTT. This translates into CAWSRGSLSEKLFF.

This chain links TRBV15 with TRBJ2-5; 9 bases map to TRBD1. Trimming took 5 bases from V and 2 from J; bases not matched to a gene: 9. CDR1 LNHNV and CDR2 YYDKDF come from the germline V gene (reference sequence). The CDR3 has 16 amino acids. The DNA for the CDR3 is TGTGCCACCAGCGGCAACAGGGGGCCTACACAAGAGACCCAGTACTTC. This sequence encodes CATSGNRGPTQETQYF. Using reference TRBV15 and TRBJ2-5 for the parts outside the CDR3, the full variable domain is DAMVIQNPRYQVTQFGKPVTLSCSQTLNHNVMYWYQQKSSQAPKLLFHYYDKDFNNEADTPDNFQSRRPNTSFCFLDIRSPGLGDTAMYLCATSGNRGPTQETQYFGPGTRLLVL.

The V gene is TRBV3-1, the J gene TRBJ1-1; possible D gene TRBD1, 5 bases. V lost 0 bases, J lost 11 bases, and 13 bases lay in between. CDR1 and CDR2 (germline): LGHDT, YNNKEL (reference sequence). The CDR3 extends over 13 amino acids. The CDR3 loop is CASSQDPGQQAFF. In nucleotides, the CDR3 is TGTGCCAGCAGCCAAGACCCGGGGCAGCAGGCTTTCTTT.

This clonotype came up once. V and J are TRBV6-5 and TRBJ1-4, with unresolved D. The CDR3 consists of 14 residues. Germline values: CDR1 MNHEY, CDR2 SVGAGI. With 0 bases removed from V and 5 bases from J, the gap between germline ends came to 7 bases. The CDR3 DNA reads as TGTGCCAGCAGTTACTCGAAAGTAAATGAAAAACTGTTTTTT. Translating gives CASSYSKVNEKLFF.

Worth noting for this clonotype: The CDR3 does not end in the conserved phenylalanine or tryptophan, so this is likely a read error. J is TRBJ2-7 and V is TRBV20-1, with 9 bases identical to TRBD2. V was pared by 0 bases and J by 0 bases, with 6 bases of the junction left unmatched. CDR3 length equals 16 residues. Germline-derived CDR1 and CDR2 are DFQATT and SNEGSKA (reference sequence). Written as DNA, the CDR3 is TGCAGTGCTAGAGATACGGGGACTAGCAGCTCCTACGAGCAGTACCTC. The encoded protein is CSARDTGTSSSYEQYL.

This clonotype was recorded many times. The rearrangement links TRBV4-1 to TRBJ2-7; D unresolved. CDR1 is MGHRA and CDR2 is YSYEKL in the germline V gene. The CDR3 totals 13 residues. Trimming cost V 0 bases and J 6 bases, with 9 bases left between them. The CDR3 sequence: CASSQDWVSEQYF. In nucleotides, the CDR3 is TGCGCCAGCAGCCAAGATTGGGTGAGCGAGCAGTACTTC.

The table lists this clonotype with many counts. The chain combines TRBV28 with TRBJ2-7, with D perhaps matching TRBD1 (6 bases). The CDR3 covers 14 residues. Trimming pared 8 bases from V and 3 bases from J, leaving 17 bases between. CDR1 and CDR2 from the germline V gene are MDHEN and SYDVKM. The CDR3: CASAGVTPVYEQYF. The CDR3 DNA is TGTGCCAGCGCAGGGGTAACCCCCGTCTACGAGCAGTACTTC.

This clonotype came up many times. The CDR3 reads CASSTGLTEAFF. DNA for the CDR3: TGTGCCAGCTCAACAGGGCTCACTGAAGCTTTCTTT. V and J are TRBV18 and TRBJ1-1, with a tentative D call TRBD1 (6 bases). CDR3 length equals 12 residues. V lost 5 bases and J lost 4, with 8 bases in between. Germline V gene lookup returns CDR1 KGHSH and CDR2 LQKENI.

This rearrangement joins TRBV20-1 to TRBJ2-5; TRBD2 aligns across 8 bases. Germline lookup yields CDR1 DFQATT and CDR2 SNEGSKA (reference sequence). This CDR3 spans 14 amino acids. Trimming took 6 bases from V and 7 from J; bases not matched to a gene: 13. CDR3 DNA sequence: TGCAGTGCGACCGGGAGGGCAGAAAGGGGGACCCAGTACTTC. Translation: CSATGRAERGTQYF.

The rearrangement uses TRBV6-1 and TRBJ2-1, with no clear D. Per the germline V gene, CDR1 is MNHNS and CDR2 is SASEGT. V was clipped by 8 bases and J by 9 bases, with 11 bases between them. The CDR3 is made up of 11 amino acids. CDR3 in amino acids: CASSSYSEQFF. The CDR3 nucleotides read TGTGCCAGCTCCAGTTATAGTGAGCAGTTCTTC.

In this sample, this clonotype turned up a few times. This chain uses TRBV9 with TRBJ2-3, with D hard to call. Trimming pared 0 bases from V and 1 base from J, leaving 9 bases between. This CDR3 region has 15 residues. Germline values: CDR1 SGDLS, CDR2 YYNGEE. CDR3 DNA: TGTGCCAGCAGCGTAGAGGGCAGCGGCACAGATACGCAGTATTTT. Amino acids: CASSVEGSGTDTQYF.

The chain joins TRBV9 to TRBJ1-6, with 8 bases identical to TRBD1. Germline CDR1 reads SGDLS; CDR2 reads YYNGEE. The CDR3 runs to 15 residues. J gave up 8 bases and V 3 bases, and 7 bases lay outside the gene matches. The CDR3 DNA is TGTGCCAGCAGCGGGACAGGGAATGTGGATTCACCCCTCCACTTT. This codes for CASSGTGNVDSPLHF.

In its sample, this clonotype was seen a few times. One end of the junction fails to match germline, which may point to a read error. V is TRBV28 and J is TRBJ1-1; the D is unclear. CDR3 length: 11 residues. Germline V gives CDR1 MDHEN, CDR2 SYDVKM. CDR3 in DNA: TGTGCCAGCAGTTCCCAAACTGAAGCTTCCTTT. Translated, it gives CASSSQTEASF.

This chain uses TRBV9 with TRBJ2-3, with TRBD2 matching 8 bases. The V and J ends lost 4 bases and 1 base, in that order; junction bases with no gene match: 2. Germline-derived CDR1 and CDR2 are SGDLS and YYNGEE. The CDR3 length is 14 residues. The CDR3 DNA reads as TGTGCCAGCAGCAAACTAGCGGGCACAGATACGCAGTATTTT. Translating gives CASSKLAGTDTQYF.

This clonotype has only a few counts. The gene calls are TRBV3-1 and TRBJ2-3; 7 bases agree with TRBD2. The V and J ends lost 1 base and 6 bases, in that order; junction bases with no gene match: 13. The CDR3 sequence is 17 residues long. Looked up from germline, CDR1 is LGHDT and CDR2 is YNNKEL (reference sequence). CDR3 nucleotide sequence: TGTGCCAGCAGCCAAGTTTTTTCCGGGAGGTCCGGGGATACGCAGTATTTT. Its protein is CASSQVFSGRSGDTQYF.